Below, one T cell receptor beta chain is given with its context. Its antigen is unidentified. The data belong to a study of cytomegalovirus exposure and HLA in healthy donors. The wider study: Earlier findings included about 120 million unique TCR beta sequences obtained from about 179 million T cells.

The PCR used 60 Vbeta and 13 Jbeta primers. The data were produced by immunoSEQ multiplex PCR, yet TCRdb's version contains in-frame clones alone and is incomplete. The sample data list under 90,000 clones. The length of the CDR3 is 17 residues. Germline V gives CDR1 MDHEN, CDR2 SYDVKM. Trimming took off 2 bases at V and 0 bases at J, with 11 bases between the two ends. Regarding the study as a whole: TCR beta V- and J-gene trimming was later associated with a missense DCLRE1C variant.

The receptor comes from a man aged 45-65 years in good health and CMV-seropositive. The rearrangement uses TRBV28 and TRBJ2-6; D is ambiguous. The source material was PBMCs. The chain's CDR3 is CASSLNVPTSGANVLTF. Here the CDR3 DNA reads TGTGCCAGCAGTTTAAACGTTCCTACCTCTGGGGCCAACGTCCTGACTTTC.